What follows are 26 T cell receptor beta chains derived from one specimen sequenced in a study of cytomegalovirus exposure and HLA in healthy donors. The PCR was carried out with 60 Vbeta primers and 13 Jbeta primers. Some clones are missing from TCRdb's copy, which holds only in-frame ones; the method was immunoSEQ multiplex PCR. The data contain roughly 160,000 clones, around three quarters of them seen just once; the ten biggest clones take up around 2%. Material for sequencing was PBMCs. Every receptor here comes from a man in his fifties or sixties in good health and CMV-seropositive.

The chain carries TRBV19 and TRBJ1-1; TRBD1 might be the D (6 bases). This CDR3 has 15 residues. With 7 bases removed from V and 1 base from J, the gap between germline ends came to 16 bases. Germline values: CDR1 LNHDA, CDR2 SQIVND (reference sequence). CDR3 in amino acids: CASTPIGGPNTEAFF. DNA for the CDR3: TGTGCCAGTACTCCCATCGGGGGGCCGAACACTGAAGCTTTCTTT.

The chain couples TRBV7-2 to TRBJ2-3; possibly TRBD1 for D (6 bases). The CDR3 consists of 14 residues. From germline, CDR1 is SGHTA and CDR2 FQGNSA. The germline V and J ends were trimmed by 5 bases and 2 bases, with 11 bases remaining between them. The CDR3 DNA follows: TGTGCCAGCAGCGCCGGACAGTCCACAGATACGCAGTATTTT. As protein: CASSAGQSTDTQYF. The full variable domain, with the rest looked up from reference TRBV7-2 and TRBJ2-3, is GAGVSQSPSNKVTEKGKDVELRCDPISGHTALYWYRQSLGQGLEFLIYFQGNSAPDKSGLPSDRFSAERTGGSVSTLTIQRTQQEDSAVYLCASSAGQSTDTQYFGPGTRLTVL.

This clone was seen more than once but under ten times. The chain employs TRBV28 and TRBJ2-7; D not resolved. CDR1 and CDR2 from the germline V gene are MDHEN and SYDVKM. V was shortened by 4 bases and J by 3 bases, with 7 bases between the two germline ends. The CDR3 covers 12 residues. CDR3 in DNA: TGTGCCAGCAGTTCGGTGGTCTACGAGCAGTACTTC. It translates to CASSSVVYEQYF.

The chain links TRBV4-3 to TRBJ2-2; no clear D. The CDR3 sequence is 16 residues long. Trimming removed 1 base at V and 4 bases at J, with 13 bases between. Germline V gene data show CDR1 as LGHNA and CDR2 as YSLEER. This CDR3 is CASSQGSFRGTGELFF. The DNA of the CDR3 is TGCGCCAGCAGCCAAGGGTCCTTTCGCGGCACCGGGGAGCTGTTTTTT.

The chain combines TRBV11-2 with TRBJ2-5; the D gene is possibly TRBD2 (6 bases). The CDR3 is 14 residues long. In germline, CDR1 is SGHAT, CDR2 FQNNGV. Trimming stripped 6 bases from V and 5 bases from J, with 16 bases between. CDR3 nucleotide sequence: TGTGCCAGCAGGAACAGGCGGGGTGAGGAGACCCAGTACTTC. Translated: CASRNRRGEETQYF. Based on the CDR3 plus reference TRBV11-2 and TRBJ2-5, the full variable domain is EAGVAQSPRYKIIEKRQSVAFWCNPISGHATLYWYQQILGQGPKLLIQFQNNGVVDDSQLPKDRFSAERLKGVDSTLKIQPAKLEDSAVYLCASRNRRGEETQYFGPGTRLLVL.

V and J are TRBV29-1 and TRBJ2-3; 9 bases agree with TRBD1. CDR1 is SQVTM and CDR2 is ANQGSEA in the germline V gene. The trim removed 3 bases at V and 1 base at J, leaving 8 bases unmatched. This CDR3 is built from 16 residues. CDR3 DNA sequence: TGCAGCGTTGAGGGTCCACAGGGGGCGGGCACAGATACGCAGTATTTT. Protein sequence: CSVEGPQGAGTDTQYF.

For the CDR3, the DNA is TGTGCCAGCAGTCACATGAACACTGAAGCTTTCTTT. As protein: CASSHMNTEAFF. This chain connects TRBV6-6 to TRBJ1-1; unclear D gene. Germline CDR1 reads MNHNY; CDR2 reads SVGAGI (reference sequence). The ends were cut back, 5 bases at V and 0 bases at J, with 4 bases in the middle. The CDR3 runs to 12 residues.

This clone was recorded only once. CDR3 nucleotides: TGTGCCAGCAGCTTGTTACCAGGGCCCACTGAAGCTTTCTTT. This translates into CASSLLPGPTEAFF. J is TRBJ1-1 and V is TRBV5-6, with D possibly being TRBD1 (5 bases). Trimming shortened V by 1 base and J by 4 bases, and 11 bases separated the two germline ends. Germline values: CDR1 SGHDT, CDR2 YYEEEE. The CDR3 is 14 amino acids.

This sequence joins TRBV5-1 and TRBJ1-5, with D maybe TRBD1 (6 bases). V lost 3 bases, J lost 2 bases, and 12 bases lay in between. Germline CDR1 SGHRS, CDR2 YFSETQ. The CDR3 spans 15 residues. DNA of the CDR3: TGCGCCAGCAGCTGGGGGGGCCTGGGCAATCAGCCCCAGCATTTT. Its translation is CASSWGGLGNQPQHF.

This chain links TRBV7-6 with TRBJ2-2, with D possibly matching TRBD1 (6 bases). This CDR3 region has 12 residues. Germline V gene sequence: CDR1 SGHVS, CDR2 FNYEAQ. The ends were cut back, 5 bases at V and 10 bases at J, with 11 bases in the middle. CDR3 bases: TGTGCCAGCAGCAGACGGACAGAGGAGCTGTTTTTT. It translates to CASSRRTEELFF.

The CDR3 spells CASSQTGTGAYEQYF. The DNA for the CDR3 is TGCGCCAGCAGCCAAACCGGGACAGGGGCCTACGAGCAGTACTTC. The gene calls are TRBV5-1 and TRBJ2-7; 10 positions agree with TRBD1. Germline CDR1 reads SGHRS; CDR2 reads YFSETQ. The CDR3 has 15 amino acids. The V gene end was trimmed by 4 bases and the J gene end by 2 bases; junction bases not matched to a gene: 6.

The chain carries TRBV7-6 and TRBJ1-1, with a tentative D call TRBD1 (6 bases). CDR1 and CDR2 from the germline V gene are SGHVS and FNYEAQ. CDR3 size: 14 residues. Trimming left V 6 bases short and J 6 bases short, with 17 bases between. CDR3 protein: CASRRDGTTAEAFF. CDR3 coding DNA: TGTGCCAGCAGAAGAGACGGGACAACGGCTGAAGCTTTCTTT.

The chain uses TRBV5-1 and TRBJ2-3, with D possibly TRBD2 on 6 matching bases. V shed 0 bases and J shed 2 bases, with 13 bases lying between them. Germline lookup yields CDR1 SGHRS and CDR2 YFSETQ. The length of the CDR3 is 16 residues. CDR3 nucleotide sequence: TGCGCCAGCAGCTTGGCCGCGACTAGTACCACAGATACGCAGTATTTT. It encodes CASSLAATSTTDTQYF.

The chain recombines TRBV4-3 with TRBJ1-6; D remains unclear. Germline V lookup: CDR1 LGHNA, CDR2 YSLEER. The CDR3 totals 16 residues. V lost 0 bases and J lost 4, with 10 bases in between. DNA for the CDR3: TGCGCCAGCAGCCAAGATAGCCCCCGTTATAATTCACCCCTCCACTTT. Translating it yields CASSQDSPRYNSPLHF.

The V gene is TRBV10-3, the J gene TRBJ1-2, with D perhaps matching TRBD1 (6 bases). The V gene lost 7 bases and the J gene lost 1 base, with 10 bases spanning the gap. Germline V CDR1 and CDR2: ENHRY, SYGVKD. The CDR3 loop spans 13 amino acids. CDR3 DNA: TGTGCCATCAAGCCAGGGGATAACTATGGCTACACCTTC. It specifies CAIKPGDNYGYTF.

This chain connects TRBV9 to TRBJ2-2; D remains ambiguous. The V end lost 0 bases, the J end lost 4 bases, and 13 bases lay between the germline ends. CDR1 is SGDLS and CDR2 is YYNGEE in the germline V gene. The CDR3 length is 16 residues. CDR3 residues: CASSVDYSYITGELFF. The CDR3 DNA reads TGTGCCAGCAGCGTAGATTACTCTTATATCACCGGGGAGCTGTTTTTT.

The chain combines TRBV4-2 with TRBJ2-1, with 10 bases lining up with TRBD2. Losses at the gene ends were 3 bases for V and 5 bases for J; bases not matched to a gene: 10. CDR3 length: 17 residues. From germline, CDR1 is LGHNA and CDR2 YNFKEQ. The CDR3 region is CASSHGFTSGVDNEQFF. CDR3 nucleotides: TGTGCCAGCAGCCACGGATTTACTAGCGGGGTAGACAATGAGCAGTTCTTC.

V gene TRBV6-5 combines with J gene TRBJ1-2; D is undetermined. CDR3 length: 15 amino acids. Trimming cost V 4 bases and J 7 bases, with 19 bases left between them. Germline V gene data show CDR1 as MNHEY and CDR2 as SVGAGI. DNA for the CDR3: TGTGCCAGCAGTTCAATTACCGTCGGCAGGCCTGGCTACACCTTC. Translation gives CASSSITVGRPGYTF.

The V gene is TRBV30, the J gene TRBJ2-1, with a possible D match to TRBD2 (5 bases). The germline V and J ends were trimmed by 1 base and 4 bases, with 8 bases remaining between them. In germline, CDR1 is GTSNPN, CDR2 SVGIG (reference sequence). The CDR3 has 13 residues. CDR3 region: CAWSGERYNEQFF. CDR3 sequence (DNA): TGTGCCTGGAGTGGGGAGAGATACAATGAGCAGTTCTTC.

Written as DNA, the CDR3 is TGTGCCAGCAGTGGCAGAAATTCACCCCTCCACTTT. It codes for CASSGRNSPLHF. The gene calls are TRBV6-1 and TRBJ1-6; D unclear. The V gene's germline CDR1 is MNHNS and CDR2 SASEGT. This CDR3 contains 12 residues. Trimming stripped 4 bases from V and 7 bases from J, with 5 bases between.

Turning to this clone: Additional DNA sequences in this sample encode the identical CDR3. This chain connects TRBV7-2 to TRBJ2-3, with TRBD1 as a possible D gene (7 bases). The CDR3 runs to 12 residues. Trimming stripped 3 bases from V and 8 bases from J, with 9 bases between. Germline V gene sequence: CDR1 SGHTA, CDR2 FQGNSA. CDR3 sequence: CASSLQGGTQYF. CDR3 bases: TGTGCCAGCAGCTTGCAGGGGGGTACGCAGTATTTT.

Points on this clone: The identical CDR3 is also encoded by other nucleotide sequences in the sample. The chain links TRBV19 to TRBJ2-7, with 10 bases aligning to TRBD1. The CDR3 runs 13 residues. The V gene end was trimmed by 5 bases and the J gene end by 4 bases; junction bases not matched to a gene: 2. Germline loops: CDR1 LNHDA, CDR2 SQIVND (reference sequence). The CDR3 protein is CASSRDRGYEQYF. For the CDR3, the DNA is TGTGCCAGTAGTCGGGACAGGGGTTACGAGCAGTACTTC. The full variable domain, its missing parts supplied by reference TRBV19 and TRBJ2-7, is DGGITQSPKYLFRKEGQNVTLSCEQNLNHDAMYWYRQDPGQGLRLIYYSQIVNDFQKGDIAEGYSVSREKKESFPLTVTSAQKNPTAFYLCASSRDRGYEQYFGPGTRLTVT.

The V call is TRBV5-1, the J call TRBJ1-1; TRBD1 matches 8 bases. The CDR3 is made up of 15 amino acids. From germline, CDR1 is SGHRS and CDR2 YFSETQ. V was clipped by 0 bases and J by 5 bases; unmatched bases: 6. CDR3 nucleotides: TGCGCCAGCAGCTTGGCCACAGGGGGTCGTACTGAAGCTTTCTTT. Translation gives CASSLATGGRTEAFF.

The DNA for the CDR3 is TGTGCCAGCAGTGAACAGGGGGCCCAAGAGACCCAGTACTTC. It encodes CASSEQGAQETQYF. The chain couples TRBV6-5 to TRBJ2-5; 9 bases are a match to TRBD1. V lost 5 bases, J lost 1 base, and 2 bases stayed unmatched. Germline CDR1 is MNHEY and CDR2 is SVGAGI. This CDR3 has 14 amino acids.

The chain combines TRBV4-3 with TRBJ2-7; D possibly corresponds to TRBD2 (5 bases). V was pared by 0 bases and J by 6 bases, with 12 bases between. The CDR3 extends over 14 amino acids. Germline V gene data show CDR1 as LGHNA and CDR2 as YSLEER. CDR3 loop: CASSQERVASEQYF. CDR3 DNA: TGCGCCAGCAGCCAAGAGAGGGTAGCTTCCGAGCAGTACTTC.

Concerning this clone itself: The junction departs from germline at one end; a sequencing error may be responsible. This sequence joins TRBV5-1 and TRBJ2-5; TRBD2 matches at 9 bases. The CDR3 contains 14 residues. Germline lookup yields CDR1 SGHRS and CDR2 YFSETQ. The CDR3 is CASSSRGGQEAQYF. The CDR3 region has the DNA TGCGCCAGCAGCTCGCGGGGGGGCCAAGAGGCCCAGTACTTC.